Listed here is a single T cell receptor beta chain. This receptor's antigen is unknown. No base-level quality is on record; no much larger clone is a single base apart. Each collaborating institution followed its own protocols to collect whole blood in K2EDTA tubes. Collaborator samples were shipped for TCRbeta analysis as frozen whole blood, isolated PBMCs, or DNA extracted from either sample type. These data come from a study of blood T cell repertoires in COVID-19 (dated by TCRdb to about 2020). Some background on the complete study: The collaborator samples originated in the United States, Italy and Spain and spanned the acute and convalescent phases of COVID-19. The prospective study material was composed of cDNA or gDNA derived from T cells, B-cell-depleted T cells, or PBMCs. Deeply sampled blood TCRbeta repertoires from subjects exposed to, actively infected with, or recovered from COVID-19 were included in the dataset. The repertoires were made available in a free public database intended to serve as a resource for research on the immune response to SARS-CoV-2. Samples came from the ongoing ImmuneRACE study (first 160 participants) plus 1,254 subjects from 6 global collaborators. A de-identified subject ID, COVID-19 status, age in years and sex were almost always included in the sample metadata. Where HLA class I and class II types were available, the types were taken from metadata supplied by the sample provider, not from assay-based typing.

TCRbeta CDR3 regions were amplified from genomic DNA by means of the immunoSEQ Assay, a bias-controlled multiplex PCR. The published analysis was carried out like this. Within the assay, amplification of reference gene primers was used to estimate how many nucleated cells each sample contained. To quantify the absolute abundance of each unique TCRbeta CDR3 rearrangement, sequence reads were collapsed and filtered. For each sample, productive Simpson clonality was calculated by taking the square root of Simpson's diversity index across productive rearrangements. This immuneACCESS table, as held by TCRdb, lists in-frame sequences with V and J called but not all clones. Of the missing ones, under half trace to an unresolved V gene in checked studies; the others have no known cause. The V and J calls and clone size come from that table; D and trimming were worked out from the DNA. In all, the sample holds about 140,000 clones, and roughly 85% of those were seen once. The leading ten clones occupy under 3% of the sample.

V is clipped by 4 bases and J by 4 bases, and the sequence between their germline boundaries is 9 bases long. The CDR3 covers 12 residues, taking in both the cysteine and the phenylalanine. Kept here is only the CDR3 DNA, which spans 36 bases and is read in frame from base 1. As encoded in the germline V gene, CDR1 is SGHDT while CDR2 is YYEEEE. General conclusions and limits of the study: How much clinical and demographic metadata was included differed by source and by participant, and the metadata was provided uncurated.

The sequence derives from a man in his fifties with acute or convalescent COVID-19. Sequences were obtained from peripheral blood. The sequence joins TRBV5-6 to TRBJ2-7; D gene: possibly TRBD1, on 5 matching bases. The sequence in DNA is TGTGCCAGCAGCACCAGGGTTTACGAGCAGTACTTC. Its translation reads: CASSTRVYEQYF.